This entry features one TCR beta chain sequence. Its antigen is still unknown. Repertoires were generated with immunoSEQ multiplex PCR, while TCRdb's copy carries only in-frame clones and drops some. The sample shows roughly 130,000 clones, around 90% of them seen only once. Germline V gene lookup returns CDR1 SGHRS and CDR2 YFSETQ. The V end was cut by 7 bases, the J end by 0 bases, with 8 bases between. CDR3 length: 13 amino acids. These data come from a study of radiation and T cells in renal cell carcinoma. Findings of the study overall: No pretreatment tumor biopsies were available for baseline clonotypes. From baseline, blood top tumor clonotypes peaked at 2 weeks post-radiation.

The sample's time point: blood 2 weeks post-SBRT. Indicated treatment: 15 Gy SBRT to primary tumor, nephrectomy 4 weeks later. After SBRT, blood was collected at 2 and 4 weeks, plus baseline. The patient's renal cell carcinoma had clear cell pathology. The input for sequencing was blood, taken from a patient whose treatment included radiotherapy and nephrectomy. This rearrangement joins TRBV5-1 to TRBJ2-1, with D perhaps matching TRBD2 (5 bases). The clonotype comes from a woman in her 70s with renal cell carcinoma. The CDR3: CASAGDSYNEQFF. The CDR3 DNA follows: TGCGCCAGCGCCGGGGACTCCTACAATGAGCAGTTCTTC.